Below are 30 T cell receptor beta chains sequenced from a single sample in a study of naive and memory T cell subsets. Blood and skin TCR RNA was reverse transcribed with alpha and beta constant primers. Each CDR3 protein gets one entry after TCRdb re-called the 5' RACE reads with MiXCR. This repertoire shows about 22,000 distinct CDR3 sequences, about 4.4% found once; its top ten account for 7% to 9.5%. Whole-blood samples were 2 to 3 ml of peripheral blood from healthy adult volunteers. The receptors stem from a male donor in good health.

The sample holds many counts of this clonotype. The rearrangement uses TRBV6-6 and TRBJ1-1, with TRBD1 matching over 7 bases. The V gene's germline CDR1 is MNHNY and CDR2 SVGAGI (reference sequence). The CDR3 is 14 amino acids. With V trimmed by 6 bases and J by 5 bases, 9 bases remained unmatched. CDR3 DNA sequence: TGTGCCAGCAGCGTGACAGGGCCGGAGACTGAAGCTTTCTTT. It is translated as CASSVTGPETEAFF.

This clonotype is medium-sized (0.01 to 0.1%). J is TRBJ2-3 and V is TRBV7-3; 10 bases fit TRBD2. V shed 5 bases and J 1 base; nucleotides not matched to a gene: 6. CDR1 is SGHTA, CDR2 FQGTGA, per germline. The CDR3 length is 16 residues. CDR3 DNA: TGTGCCAGCAGCGTAAAAGGGACTAGCGGCACAGATACGCAGTATTTT. It specifies CASSVKGTSGTDTQYF.

This clonotype was seen at least ten times. J is TRBJ2-5 and V is TRBV20-1, with D hard to call. V was cut by 0 bases and J by 0 bases, with 8 bases left in between. Germline V gene lookup returns CDR1 DFQATT and CDR2 SNEGSKA (reference sequence). The CDR3 loop spans 14 amino acids. The CDR3 sequence: CSARDLGDQETQYF. The CDR3 DNA follows: TGCAGTGCTAGAGATCTTGGCGACCAAGAGACCCAGTACTTC.

The table lists this clonotype with many counts. The CDR3: CASSPGTGKAGYTF. The CDR3 DNA follows: TGTGCCAGCTCACCCGGGACAGGGAAAGCGGGCTACACCTTC. This rearrangement joins TRBV18 to TRBJ1-2; 9 nucleotides agree with TRBD1. In germline, CDR1 is KGHSH, CDR2 LQKENI. J lost 8 bases, V lost 3 bases, and 7 bases had no gene match. This CDR3 is built from 14 residues.

This clonotype appeared many times. The rearrangement joins TRBV27 to TRBJ2-7, with unresolved D. V was pared by 6 bases and J by 1 base, with 13 bases between. Germline V CDR1 and CDR2: MNHEY, SMNVEV (reference sequence). The CDR3 sequence is 14 residues long. The CDR3 spells CASSFSRASYEQYF. The CDR3 bases are TGTGCCAGCAGCTTCAGTAGGGCGTCCTACGAGCAGTACTTC.

In its sample, this clonotype was seen many times. The chain links TRBV6-6 to TRBJ2-5; D uncertain. This CDR3 is built from 14 residues. The germline CDR1 and CDR2 sequences are MNHNY and SVGAGI (reference sequence). The ends were cut back, 6 bases at V and 4 bases at J, with 15 bases in the middle. The CDR3 here is CASRAVQLGETQYF. In DNA, the CDR3 is TGTGCCAGCAGGGCCGTCCAGTTGGGAGAGACCCAGTACTTC.

The sample holds many counts of this clonotype. This chain joins TRBV18 and TRBJ1-1, with D possibly TRBD1 on 5 matching bases. The V gene's germline CDR1 is KGHSH and CDR2 LQKENI. Trimming removed 5 bases from V and 7 bases from J, with 14 bases in between. This CDR3 contains 13 residues. CDR3: CASSKGLRSEAFF. The CDR3 bases are TGTGCCAGCTCAAAGGGACTTCGGAGTGAAGCTTTCTTT.

This clonotype was detected many times. CDR3 loop: CASSPAPTGYTF. CDR3 bases: TGTGCCAGCAGCCCAGCCCCCACCGGCTACACCTTC. The J gene is TRBJ1-2, the V gene TRBV11-2; no reliable D call. Germline CDR1 SGHAT, CDR2 FQNNGV. The V and J ends lost 5 bases and 8 bases respectively, with 12 bases between them. This CDR3 has 12 amino acids.

Many counts were recorded for this clonotype. The chain recombines TRBV18 with TRBJ2-2; 7 nucleotides match TRBD2. V trimming: 2 bases; J trimming: 3 bases; junction bases outside the gene matches: 3. Per germline, CDR1 KGHSH and CDR2 LQKENI. This CDR3 has 15 amino acids. CDR3: CASSPWLADTGELFF. The CDR3 region has the DNA TGTGCCAGCTCACCATGGCTAGCGGACACCGGGGAGCTGTTTTTT.

The sample holds many counts of this clonotype. The chain employs TRBV29-1 and TRBJ2-2, with D uncertain. This CDR3 spans 15 amino acids. Germline V gene lookup returns CDR1 SQVTM and CDR2 ANQGSEA. The V and J ends lost 3 bases and 0 bases respectively, with 11 bases between them. CDR3 nucleotides: TGCAGCGTTGAGCTCCGCCCGGCGAACACCGGGGAGCTGTTTTTT. Protein: CSVELRPANTGELFF.

This clonotype was seen ten or more times. In DNA, the CDR3 is TGTGCCAGCTCACCAGGAGCCAAAAACATTCAGTACTTC. It is translated as CASSPGAKNIQYF. This rearrangement joins TRBV18 to TRBJ2-4; D gene unclear. Between the trimmed V and J ends, which lost 2 bases and 0 bases, there was a span of 2 bases. This CDR3 is 13 amino acids long. Germline CDR1 KGHSH, CDR2 LQKENI.

This clonotype was counted at least ten times. The gene calls are TRBV5-4 and TRBJ2-2; 14 bases align to TRBD2. CDR3 size: 18 residues. Germline V gene sequence: CDR1 SGHNT, CDR2 YYREEE (reference sequence). V lost 1 base, J lost 3 bases, and 5 bases stayed unmatched. The CDR3 is CASSLRGLAGEYTGELFF. The CDR3 bases are TGTGCCAGCAGCTTGAGGGGACTAGCGGGAGAGTACACCGGGGAGCTGTTTTTT.

This clonotype came up many times. The chain has TRBV12-5 and TRBJ1-4; TRBD1 agrees at 8 bases. This CDR3 is built from 14 residues. CDR1 and CDR2 from the germline V gene are LGHNT and FRNRAP. V lost 1 base, J lost 5 bases, and 0 bases stayed unmatched. CDR3 sequence (DNA): TGTGCTAGTGGTTTGGGGACAGGGAATGAAAAACTGTTTTTT. It is translated as CASGLGTGNEKLFF.

In this sample, this clonotype turned up many times. This chain links TRBV7-6 with TRBJ2-3; 9 nucleotides match TRBD2. The CDR3 has 18 amino acids. CDR1 and CDR2 from the germline V gene are SGHVS and FNYEAQ. V dropped 5 bases and J dropped 4; count of bases not matched to a gene: 16. This CDR3 reads CASSRNDLVRGGSDTQYF. The CDR3 DNA follows: TGTGCCAGCAGCCGGAACGACCTAGTGCGGGGGGGATCAGATACGCAGTATTTT.

The chain uses TRBV28 and TRBJ1-5; TRBD1 aligns across 7 bases. V trimming: 1 base; J trimming: 1 base; junction bases outside the gene matches: 4. The CDR3 covers 16 residues. Per germline, CDR1 MDHEN and CDR2 SYDVKM. CDR3 DNA sequence: TGTGCCAGCAGTTTATTATACAGGGGCAGCAATCAGCCCCAGCATTTT. Translation gives CASSLLYRGSNQPQHF.

This clonotype was detected many times. V gene TRBV20-1 combines with J gene TRBJ2-3; the D call may be TRBD1 or TRBD2 (6 bases each). The germline V and J ends were trimmed by 6 bases and 2 bases, with 18 bases remaining between them. The length of the CDR3 is 15 residues. Germline CDR1 DFQATT, CDR2 SNEGSKA (reference sequence). The CDR3 loop is CSARGLHRITDTQYF. The CDR3 DNA reads as TGCAGTGCCCGGGGGCTACACCGAATCACAGATACGCAGTATTTT.

This clonotype was seen ten or more times. The chain employs TRBV20-1 and TRBJ1-1; no reliable D call. Per the germline V gene, CDR1 is DFQATT and CDR2 is SNEGSKA (reference sequence). CDR3 size: 14 residues. V was trimmed by 1 base and J by 7 bases, leaving 16 bases between them. CDR3 in DNA: TGCAGTGCTAGAGTGCCCCTGACTTTGGATGAAGCTTTCTTT. This gives the protein CSARVPLTLDEAFF.

This clonotype has at least ten counts. V and J are TRBV7-7 and TRBJ2-5; D gene ambiguous. With 5 bases removed from V and 2 bases from J, the gap between germline ends came to 18 bases. CDR3 length: 16 residues. Germline lookup yields CDR1 SSHAT and CDR2 FNYEAQ (reference sequence). The CDR3 DNA reads TGTGCCAGCAGCCCTCCTACGGGTGCTGGACAAGAGACCCAGTACTTC. The encoded protein is CASSPPTGAGQETQYF.

This clonotype was recorded at least ten times. V usage is TRBV20-1 and J usage is TRBJ1-1, with 7 positions matching TRBD1. The germline V gene encodes CDR1 DFQATT and CDR2 SNEGSKA (reference sequence). With V trimmed by 4 bases and J by 5 bases, 4 bases remained unmatched. This CDR3 contains 12 residues. The CDR3 protein is CSATKGATEAFF. The DNA for the CDR3 is TGCAGTGCTACTAAGGGGGCGACTGAAGCTTTCTTT.

This clonotype has at least ten counts. The chain uses TRBV20-1 and TRBJ2-3; TRBD2 matches at 9 bases. The CDR3 has 15 amino acids. The germline gives CDR1 DFQATT, CDR2 SNEGSKA (reference sequence). With V trimmed by 4 bases and J by 6 bases, 11 bases remained unmatched. The CDR3 spells CSAIFWAGGPDTQYF. The DNA of the CDR3 is TGCAGTGCTATATTTTGGGCGGGAGGGCCGGATACGCAGTATTTT.

The sample holds many counts of this clonotype. The rearrangement uses TRBV19 and TRBJ2-1; D is undetermined. V lost 4 bases and J 0 bases, leaving 7 bases between the germline ends. The CDR3 is made up of 14 amino acids. Per germline, CDR1 LNHDA and CDR2 SQIVND (reference sequence). The CDR3 loop reads CASSRLDSYNEQFF. The DNA for the CDR3 is TGTGCCAGTAGTAGACTCGACTCCTACAATGAGCAGTTCTTC. The complete variable domain, with remaining parts taken from reference TRBV19 and TRBJ2-1, reads DGGITQSPKYLFRKEGQNVTLSCEQNLNHDAMYWYRQDPGQGLRLIYYSQIVNDFQKGDIAEGYSVSREKKESFPLTVTSAQKNPTAFYLCASSRLDSYNEQFFGPGTRLTVL.

This clonotype occurred many times. V and J are TRBV10-3 and TRBJ2-6; no clear D gene. The CDR3 has 15 residues. Germline assignment: CDR1 ENHRY and CDR2 SYGVKD. V dropped 0 bases and J dropped 0 bases, with 3 bases sitting between them. In DNA form, the CDR3 reads TGTGCCATCAGTGAGTCACACTCTGGGGCCAACGTCCTGACTTTC. The encoded protein is CAISESHSGANVLTF.

There are a few counts of this clonotype. This sequence joins TRBV11-2 and TRBJ2-1, with a weak D call TRBD2 (7 bases). Germline V gene sequence: CDR1 SGHAT, CDR2 FQNNGV. Trimming removed 1 base at V and 12 bases at J, with 19 bases between. The CDR3 loop spans 15 amino acids. This CDR3 is CASSLAGWGGLGQFF. DNA of the CDR3: TGTGCCAGCAGCTTAGCGGGCTGGGGGGGCCTCGGGCAGTTCTTC.

The chain carries TRBV19 and TRBJ2-7; the D is unclear. Germline loops: CDR1 LNHDA, CDR2 SQIVND (reference sequence). Trimming stripped 5 bases from V and 3 bases from J, with 17 bases between. This CDR3 comprises 15 residues. The CDR3 bases are TGTGCCAGTAGTTCCCCCGAGGAAAATAACTACGAGCAGTACTTC. It is translated as CASSSPEENNYEQYF.

This clonotype was counted at least ten times. The chain has TRBV4-3 and TRBJ1-1; TRBD1 aligns across 9 bases. The ends lost 0 bases at V and 4 bases at J; junction bases unmatched: 6. The germline V gene encodes CDR1 LGHNA and CDR2 YSLEER. This CDR3 is 16 amino acids long. CDR3 DNA sequence: TGCGCCAGCAGCCAAGAGTACAGGGGGCGCAGCACTGAAGCTTTCTTT. Its translation: CASSQEYRGRSTEAFF.

Many counts were recorded for this clonotype. The chain carries TRBV6-5 and TRBJ1-1, with D perhaps TRBD1 (5 bases). This CDR3 is 13 amino acids long. Per germline, CDR1 MNHEY and CDR2 SVGAGI. V shed 0 bases and J shed 10 bases, with 12 bases lying between them. Here the CDR3 reads CASSYSIQGRAFF. The CDR3 coding sequence is TGTGCCAGCAGTTACTCGATTCAGGGACGAGCTTTCTTT.

The table lists this clonotype with many counts. The chain uses TRBV29-1 and TRBJ2-1; weak D call: TRBD1 (5 bases). The CDR3 extends over 15 amino acids. Germline V CDR1 and CDR2: SQVTM, ANQGSEA. The V and J ends lost 1 base and 0 bases respectively, with 10 bases between them. CDR3 amino acids: CSVEGGPNSYNEQFF. The CDR3 DNA follows: TGCAGCGTTGAAGGGGGCCCTAACTCCTACAATGAGCAGTTCTTC.

Ten or more counts support this clonotype. V usage is TRBV10-2 and J usage is TRBJ1-6; 8 bases align to TRBD1. The ends lost 8 bases at V and 8 bases at J; junction bases unmatched: 5. Germline assignment: CDR1 WSHSY and CDR2 SAAADI. This CDR3 comprises 13 residues. This chain's CDR3 is CASSGTGHSPLHF. CDR3 nucleotide sequence: TGCGCCAGCTCCGGGACAGGTCATTCACCCCTCCACTTT.

This clonotype was counted many times. The chain employs TRBV27 and TRBJ2-5; 7 bases line up with TRBD2. Germline CDR1 is MNHEY and CDR2 is SMNVEV (reference sequence). The CDR3 covers 16 residues. V dropped 0 bases and J dropped 0; count of bases not matched to a gene: 4. CDR3 coding DNA: TGTGCCAGCAGTTTATCGGCTAGCGGTAACCAAGAGACCCAGTACTTC. Its protein is CASSLSASGNQETQYF.

This clonotype appeared many times. This chain uses TRBV29-1 with TRBJ2-3; 10 bases fit TRBD2. Germline CDR1 and CDR2: SQVTM and ANQGSEA. V lost 5 bases and J lost 6; bases outside the gene matches: 5. The CDR3 loop spans 13 amino acids. The CDR3 nucleotides are TGCAGCGTTAGCGGGAGGGGGGTTGATACGCAGTATTTT. Translated, it gives CSVSGRGVDTQYF.